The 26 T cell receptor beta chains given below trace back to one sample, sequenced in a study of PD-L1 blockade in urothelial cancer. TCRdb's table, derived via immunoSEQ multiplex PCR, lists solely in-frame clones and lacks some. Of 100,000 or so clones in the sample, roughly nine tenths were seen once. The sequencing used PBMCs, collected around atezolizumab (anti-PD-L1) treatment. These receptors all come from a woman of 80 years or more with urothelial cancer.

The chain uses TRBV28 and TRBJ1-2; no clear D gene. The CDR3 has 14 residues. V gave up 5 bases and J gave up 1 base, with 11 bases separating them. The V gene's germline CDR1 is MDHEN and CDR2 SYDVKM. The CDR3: CASSPRGDNYGYTF. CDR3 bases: TGTGCCAGCAGTCCCCGGGGAGATAACTATGGCTACACCTTC.

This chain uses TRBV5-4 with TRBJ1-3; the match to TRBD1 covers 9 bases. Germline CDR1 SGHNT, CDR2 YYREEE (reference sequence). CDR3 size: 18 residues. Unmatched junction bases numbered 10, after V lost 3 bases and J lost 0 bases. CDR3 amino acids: CASSWGDREPSSGNTIYF. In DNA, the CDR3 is TGTGCCAGCAGCTGGGGGGACAGGGAACCCAGCTCTGGAAACACCATATATTTT.

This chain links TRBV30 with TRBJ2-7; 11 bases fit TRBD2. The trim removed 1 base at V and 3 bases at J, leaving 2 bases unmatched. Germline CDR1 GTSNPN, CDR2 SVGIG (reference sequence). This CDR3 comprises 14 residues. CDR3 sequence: CAWSAGTSGYEQYF. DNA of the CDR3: TGTGCCTGGAGTGCAGGGACTAGCGGCTACGAGCAGTACTTC.

The CDR3 sequence is CASSGTGGAYNEQFF. CDR3 bases: TGCGCCAGCAGCGGAACAGGGGGGGCCTACAATGAGCAGTTCTTC. The chain recombines TRBV5-1 with TRBJ2-1; D possibly corresponds to TRBD1 (8 bases). The CDR3 runs to 15 residues. Germline V gene lookup returns CDR1 SGHRS and CDR2 YFSETQ. V was pared by 4 bases and J by 2 bases, with 13 bases between.

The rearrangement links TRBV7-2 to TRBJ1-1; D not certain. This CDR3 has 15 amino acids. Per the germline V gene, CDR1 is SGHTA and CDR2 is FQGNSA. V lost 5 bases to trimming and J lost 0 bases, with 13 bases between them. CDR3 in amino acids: CASSPPNGMNTEAFF. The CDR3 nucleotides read TGTGCCAGCAGCCCCCCAAATGGCATGAACACTGAAGCTTTCTTT. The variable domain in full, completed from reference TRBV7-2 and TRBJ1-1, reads GAGVSQSPSNKVTEKGKDVELRCDPISGHTALYWYRQSLGQGLEFLIYFQGNSAPDKSGLPSDRFSAERTGGSVSTLTIQRTQQEDSAVYLCASSPPNGMNTEAFFGQGTRLTVV.

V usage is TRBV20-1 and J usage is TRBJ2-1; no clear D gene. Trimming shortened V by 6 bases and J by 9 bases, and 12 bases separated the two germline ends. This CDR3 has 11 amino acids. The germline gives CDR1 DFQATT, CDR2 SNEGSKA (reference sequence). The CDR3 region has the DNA TGCAGTGCAAGGAGAGGTGGTGAGCAGTTCTTC. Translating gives CSARRGGEQFF.

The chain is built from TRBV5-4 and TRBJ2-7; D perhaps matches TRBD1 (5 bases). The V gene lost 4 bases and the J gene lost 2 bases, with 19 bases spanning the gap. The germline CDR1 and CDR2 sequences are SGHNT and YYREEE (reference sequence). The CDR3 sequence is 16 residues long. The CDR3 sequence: CASSPGHSLPPYEQYF. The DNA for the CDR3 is TGTGCCAGCAGCCCCGGACACTCCTTACCCCCCTACGAGCAGTACTTC.

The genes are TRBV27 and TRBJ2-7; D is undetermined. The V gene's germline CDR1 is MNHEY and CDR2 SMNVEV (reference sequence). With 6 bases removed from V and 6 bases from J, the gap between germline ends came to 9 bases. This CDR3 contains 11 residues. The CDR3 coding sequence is TGTGCCAGCAGCCTCAACGGCGAGCAGTACTTC. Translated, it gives CASSLNGEQYF.

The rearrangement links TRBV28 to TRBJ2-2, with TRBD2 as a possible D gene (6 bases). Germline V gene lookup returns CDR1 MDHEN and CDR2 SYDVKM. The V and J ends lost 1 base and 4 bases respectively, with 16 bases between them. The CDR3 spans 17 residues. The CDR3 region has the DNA TGTGCCAGCAGTTTATTGGGGCGGGGCCTTATCACCGGGGAGCTGTTTTTT. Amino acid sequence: CASSLLGRGLITGELFF.

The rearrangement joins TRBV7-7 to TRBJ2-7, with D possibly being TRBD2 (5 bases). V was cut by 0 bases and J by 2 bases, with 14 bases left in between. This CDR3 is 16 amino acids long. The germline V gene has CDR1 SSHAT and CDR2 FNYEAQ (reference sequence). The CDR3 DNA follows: TGTGCCAGCAGCTTAGCGAGTGGCCTAGCACCCTACGAGCAGTACTTC. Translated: CASSLASGLAPYEQYF.

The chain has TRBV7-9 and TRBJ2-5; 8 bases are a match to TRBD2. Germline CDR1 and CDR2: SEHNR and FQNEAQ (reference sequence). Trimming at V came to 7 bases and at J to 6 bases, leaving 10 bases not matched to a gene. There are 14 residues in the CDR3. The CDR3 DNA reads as TGTGCCAGCACCACCGGGGGGGTATGGAAGACCCAGTACTTC. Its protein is CASTTGGVWKTQYF.

CDR3 nucleotide sequence: TGTGCCAGCTCACTACGGACAGGCCGGGGGAACACTGAAGCTTTCTTT. It yields the protein CASSLRTGRGNTEAFF. This chain connects TRBV18 to TRBJ1-1; 7 nucleotides line up with TRBD1. The germline V gene encodes CDR1 KGHSH and CDR2 LQKENI. V lost 4 bases, J lost 1 base, and 9 bases stayed unmatched. This CDR3 comprises 16 residues.

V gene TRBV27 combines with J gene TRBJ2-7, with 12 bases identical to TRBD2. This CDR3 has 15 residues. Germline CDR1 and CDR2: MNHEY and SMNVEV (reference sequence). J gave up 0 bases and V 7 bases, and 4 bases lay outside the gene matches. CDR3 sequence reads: CASTWTSGTSYEQYF. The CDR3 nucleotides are TGTGCCAGCACCTGGACTAGCGGGACCTCCTACGAGCAGTACTTC.

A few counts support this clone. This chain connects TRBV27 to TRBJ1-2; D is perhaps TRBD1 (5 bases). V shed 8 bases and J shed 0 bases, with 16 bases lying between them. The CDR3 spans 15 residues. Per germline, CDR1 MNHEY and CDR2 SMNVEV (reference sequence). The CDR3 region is CASSPWGVPNYGYTF. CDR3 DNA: TGTGCCAGCTCCCCCTGGGGCGTCCCTAACTATGGCTACACCTTC.

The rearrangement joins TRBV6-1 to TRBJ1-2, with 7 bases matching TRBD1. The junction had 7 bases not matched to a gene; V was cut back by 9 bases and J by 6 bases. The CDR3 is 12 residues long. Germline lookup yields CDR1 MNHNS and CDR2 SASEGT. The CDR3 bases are TGTGCCAGTTACAGGGGAATAAATGGCTACACCTTC. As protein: CASYRGINGYTF.

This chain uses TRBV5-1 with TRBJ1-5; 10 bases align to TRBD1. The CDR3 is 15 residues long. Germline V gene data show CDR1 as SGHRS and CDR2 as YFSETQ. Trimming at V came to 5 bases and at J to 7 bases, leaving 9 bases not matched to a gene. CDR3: CASRPGQGEGQPQHF. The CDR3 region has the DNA TGCGCCAGCAGACCCGGACAGGGGGAAGGACAGCCCCAGCATTTT.

CDR3 coding DNA: TGCGCCAGCAGCCAAGATCGAGGACTAGCGGGAGGGTCGAACACCGGGGAGCTGTTTTTT. Its translation is CASSQDRGLAGGSNTGELFF. This rearrangement joins TRBV4-1 to TRBJ2-2, with TRBD2 matching over 15 bases. The trim removed 0 bases at V and 0 bases at J, leaving 5 bases unmatched. Germline values: CDR1 MGHRA, CDR2 YSYEKL. The CDR3 totals 20 residues.

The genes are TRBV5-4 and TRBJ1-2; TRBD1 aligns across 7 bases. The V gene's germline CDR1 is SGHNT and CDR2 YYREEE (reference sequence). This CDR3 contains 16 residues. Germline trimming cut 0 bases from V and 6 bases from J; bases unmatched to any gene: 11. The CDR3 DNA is TGTGCCAGCAGCTTGGCACGACAGGGACCCTTAGATGGCTACACCTTC. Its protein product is CASSLARQGPLDGYTF.

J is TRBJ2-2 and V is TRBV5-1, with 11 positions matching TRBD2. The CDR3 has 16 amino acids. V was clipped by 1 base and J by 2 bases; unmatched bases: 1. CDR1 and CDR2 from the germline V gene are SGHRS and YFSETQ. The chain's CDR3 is CASSLTSGRNTGELFF. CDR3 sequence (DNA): TGCGCCAGCAGCTTGACTAGCGGGAGAAACACCGGGGAGCTGTTTTTT.

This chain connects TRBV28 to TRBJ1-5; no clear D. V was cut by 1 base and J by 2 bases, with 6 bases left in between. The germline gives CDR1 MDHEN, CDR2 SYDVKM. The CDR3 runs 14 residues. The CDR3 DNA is TGTGCCAGCAGTTTATTTGGAGGCAATCAGCCCCAGCATTTT. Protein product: CASSLFGGNQPQHF.

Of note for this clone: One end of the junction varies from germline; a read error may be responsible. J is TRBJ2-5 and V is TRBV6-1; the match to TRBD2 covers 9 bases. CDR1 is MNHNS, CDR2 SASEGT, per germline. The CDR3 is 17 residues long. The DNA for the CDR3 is TGTGCCAGCAGTGAAGCTAGTCTAGCGGGGCCCCAAGGGACCCAGTACTTC. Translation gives CASSEASLAGPQGTQYF.

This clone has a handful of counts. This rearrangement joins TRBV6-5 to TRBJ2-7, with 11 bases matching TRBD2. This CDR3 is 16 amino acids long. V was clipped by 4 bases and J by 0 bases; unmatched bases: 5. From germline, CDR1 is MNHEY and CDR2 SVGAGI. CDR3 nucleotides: TGTGCCAGCAGTTCAGGGACTAGCGGTAACTCCTACGAGCAGTACTTC. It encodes CASSSGTSGNSYEQYF.

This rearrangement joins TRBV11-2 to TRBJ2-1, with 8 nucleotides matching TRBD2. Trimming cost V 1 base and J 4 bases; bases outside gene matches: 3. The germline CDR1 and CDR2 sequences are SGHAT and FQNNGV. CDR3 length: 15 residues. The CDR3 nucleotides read TGTGCCAGCAGCTTAGGGACTAGCTCATACAATGAGCAGTTCTTC. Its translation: CASSLGTSSYNEQFF.

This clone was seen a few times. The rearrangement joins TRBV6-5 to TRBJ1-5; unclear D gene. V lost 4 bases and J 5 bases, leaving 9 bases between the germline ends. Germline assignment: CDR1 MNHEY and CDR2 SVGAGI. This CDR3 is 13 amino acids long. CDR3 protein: CASSLGRDQPQHF. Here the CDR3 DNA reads TGTGCCAGCAGTTTAGGGAGGGATCAGCCCCAGCATTTT.

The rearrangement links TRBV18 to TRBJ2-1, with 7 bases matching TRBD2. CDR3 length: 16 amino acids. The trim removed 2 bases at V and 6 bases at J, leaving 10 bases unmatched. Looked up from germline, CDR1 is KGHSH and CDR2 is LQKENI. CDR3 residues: CASSPALADLRNEQFF. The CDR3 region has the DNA TGTGCCAGCTCACCAGCCCTAGCGGACCTCCGCAATGAGCAGTTCTTC.

The CDR3 region is CASSLITNQETQYF. The CDR3 nucleotides read TGTGCCAGCAGCTTGATTACAAACCAAGAGACCCAGTACTTC. V and J are TRBV5-6 and TRBJ2-5; D gene unclear. V lost 1 base to trimming and J lost 0 bases, with 7 bases between them. CDR1 SGHDT and CDR2 YYEEEE come from the germline V gene. The CDR3 is 14 amino acids.